This T cell receptor (beta chain) was retrieved from a study of blood T cell repertoires in COVID-19. The V end lost 3 bases, the J end lost 9 bases, and 17 bases lay between the germline ends. The CDR3 totals 13 residues. In germline, CDR1 is SQVTM, CDR2 ANQGSEA. Using immunoSEQ multiplex PCR, the repertoire was profiled, and TCRdb retains in-frame clones only, with some absent. The sample shows some 370,000 clones, 80% to 85% of them seen only once. Material for sequencing was PBMCs or T cells enriched from blood (not recorded which). The chain uses TRBV29-1 and TRBJ1-2; no definite D call. The receptor comes from a woman aged 45 to 65 who had recovered from COVID-19. CDR3: CSVDPGLTGSYTF. CDR3 DNA: TGCAGCGTTGACCCGGGGTTAACTGGGAGCTACACCTTC.